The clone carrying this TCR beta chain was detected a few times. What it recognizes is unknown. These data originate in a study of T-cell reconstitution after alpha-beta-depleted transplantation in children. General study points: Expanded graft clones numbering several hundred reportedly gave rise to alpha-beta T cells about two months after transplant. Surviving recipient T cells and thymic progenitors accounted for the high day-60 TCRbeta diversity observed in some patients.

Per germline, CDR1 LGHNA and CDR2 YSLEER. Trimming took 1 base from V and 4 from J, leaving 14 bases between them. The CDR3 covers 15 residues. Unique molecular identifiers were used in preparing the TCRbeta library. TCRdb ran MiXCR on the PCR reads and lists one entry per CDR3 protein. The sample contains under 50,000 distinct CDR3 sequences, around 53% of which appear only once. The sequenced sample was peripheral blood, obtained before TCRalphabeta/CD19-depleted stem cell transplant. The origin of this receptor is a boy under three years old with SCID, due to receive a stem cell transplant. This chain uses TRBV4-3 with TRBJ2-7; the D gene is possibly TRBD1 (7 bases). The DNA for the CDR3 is TGCGCCAGCAGCCAAGCCAGGGGGGTTGGGTACGAGCAGTACTTC. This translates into CASSQARGVGYEQYF.